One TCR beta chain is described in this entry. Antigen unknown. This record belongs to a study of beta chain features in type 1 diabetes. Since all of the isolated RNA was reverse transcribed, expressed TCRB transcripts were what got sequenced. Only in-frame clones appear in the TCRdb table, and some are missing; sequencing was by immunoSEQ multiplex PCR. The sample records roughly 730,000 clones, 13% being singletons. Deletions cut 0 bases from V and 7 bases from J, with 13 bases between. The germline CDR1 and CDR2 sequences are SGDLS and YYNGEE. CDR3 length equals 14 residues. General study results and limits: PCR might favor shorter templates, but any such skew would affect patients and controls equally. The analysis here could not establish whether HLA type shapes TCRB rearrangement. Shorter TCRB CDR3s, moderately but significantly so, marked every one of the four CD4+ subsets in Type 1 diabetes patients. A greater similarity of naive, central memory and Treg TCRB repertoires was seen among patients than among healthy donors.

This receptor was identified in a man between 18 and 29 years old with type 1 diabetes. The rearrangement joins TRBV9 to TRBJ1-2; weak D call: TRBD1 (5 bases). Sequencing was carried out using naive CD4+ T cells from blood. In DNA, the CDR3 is TGTGCCAGCAGCGTAGCTGGGGATGGGGCTGGCTACACCTTC. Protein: CASSVAGDGAGYTF.